This TCR beta chain was obtained from a study of response to subunit inactivated influenza vaccine. Study-level results: The authors put forward the suggestion that each seasonal influenza vaccination may bring in only a limited number of new T cells.

TCRdb re-analysed the RT-PCR reads in MiXCR, keeping a single row per CDR3 protein. The sample shows around 750,000 distinct CDR3 sequences, about 20% of them seen only once. This clonotype was observed a handful of times. The antigen remains unidentified. Trimming took off 5 bases at V and 3 bases at J, with 14 bases between the two ends. The CDR3 is made up of 15 amino acids. Germline CDR1 is SGHTA and CDR2 is FQGNSA. The chain couples TRBV7-2 to TRBJ2-1, with a tentative D call TRBD2 (6 bases). Sequences were derived from PBMCs from blood, sampled 5 days after vaccination. The receptor was derived from a man between 45 and 60 years old who received an inactivated influenza vaccine. The CDR3: CASSPREISYNEQFF. The CDR3 region has the DNA TGTGCCAGCAGCCCTCGGGAGATCAGCTACAATGAGCAGTTCTTC.